This T cell receptor (beta chain) emerged from a study of OX40 agonist ivuxolimab in advanced cancers. Regarding this clone: Its antigen is not known.

Overall study findings and caveats: Patients who responded partially at 0.1-3.0 mg/kg showed clonal expansion ranking among the lowest. In CD8+ T cells, expanded clones were on average more numerous than in CD4+. Clonal expansion by week 6 occurred in CD4+ and CD8+ blood T cells (at 0.1 to 3.0 mg/kg). Nonresponders included some who also had low normalized T-cell clonal expansion.

V shed 2 bases and J shed 5 bases, with 18 bases lying between them. Germline CDR1 reads SGHAT; CDR2 reads FQNNGV. This CDR3 is built from 16 residues. Measured with immunoSEQ multiplex PCR; TCRdb has only the in-frame clones, and not every one. The sample contains 31,000 or so clones, around 81% of which appear only once. The gene calls are TRBV11-2 and TRBJ2-5; TRBD2 is a possible D gene (7 bases). Sequencing used CD4+ or CD8+ T cells sorted from blood, obtained in a trial of the OX40 agonist ivuxolimab. The clonotype was recovered from an adult with an advanced solid tumor such as melanoma, head and neck, liver or kidney cancer. Here the CDR3 reads CASSLQIPGGSETQYF. The CDR3 DNA reads TGTGCCAGCAGCTTACAGATTCCGGGGGGCTCGGAGACCCAGTACTTC. The complete variable domain, with remaining parts taken from reference TRBV11-2 and TRBJ2-5, reads EAGVAQSPRYKIIEKRQSVAFWCNPISGHATLYWYQQILGQGPKLLIQFQNNGVVDDSQLPKDRFSAERLKGVDSTLKIQPAKLEDSAVYLCASSLQIPGGSETQYFGPGTRLLVL.